A selection of T cell receptor beta chains follows, all from one sample in a study of blood T cell repertoires in COVID-19. Generated by immunoSEQ multiplex PCR, the TCRdb table keeps only in-frame clones and is missing some. The data hold 200,000 to 250,000 clones, with 70% to 90% observed a single time. Input material: PBMCs or T cells enriched from blood (not recorded which). These receptors came from a woman aged 45 to 65 with acute COVID-19. The CDR3 runs from the conserved cysteine through the conserved F or W. The D gene is left open where the match is weak. Size tells how often a clone was seen (once, few, many) or the class of an expanded clone, and some rows leave it out.

TRBV19	.	few	TRBJ2-3	CASSIGNRVADTQYF	TGTGCCAGTAGTATAGGTAACAGGGTAGCAGATACGCAGTATTTT
TRBV18	TRBD1	.	TRBJ2-7	CASSPGTGASEQYF	TGTGCCAGCTCCCCGGGGACAGGGGCGTCCGAGCAGTACTTC
TRBV19	TRBD2	.	TRBJ2-1	CASSIDGTSGVSRFF	TGTGCCAGTAGTATAGATGGGACTAGCGGGGTCTCGCGGTTCTTC
TRBV7-8	.	once	TRBJ2-1	CASSFTGSYNEQFF	TGTGCCAGCAGTTTTACCGGGTCCTACAATGAGCAGTTCTTC
TRBV30	TRBD1	once	TRBJ1-5	CAWKRTGNQPQHF	TGTGCCTGGAAAAGGACAGGGAATCAGCCCCAGCATTTT
TRBV5-4	.	.	TRBJ1-6	CASSLQQGINSPLHF	TGTGCCAGCAGCTTGCAGCAGGGGATTAATTCACCCCTCCACTTT
TRBV30	TRBD1	.	TRBJ1-4	CAWTPNRGRYSTNEKLFF	TGTGCCTGGACCCCGAACAGGGGGCGATACTCAACTAATGAAAAACTGTTTTTT
TRBV5-4	TRBD1	few	TRBJ2-7	CASGVTGESYEQYF	TGTGCCAGCGGAGTGACAGGGGAGAGTTACGAGCAGTACTTC
TRBV18	.	once	TRBJ2-7	CASSKGGAYEQYF	TGTGCCAGCTCCAAAGGGGGGGCCTACGAGCAGTACTTC
TRBV12-3/TRBV12-4	TRBD1	.	TRBJ1-1	CASRDRGGAFF	TGTGCCAGCAGAGACAGGGGGGGAGCTTTCTTT
TRBV29-1	TRBD1	.	TRBJ1-1	CSVGQGAWNTEAFF	TGCAGCGTGGGACAGGGGGCATGGAACACTGAAGCTTTCTTT
TRBV2	.	.	TRBJ2-1	CASSRARSSYNEQFF	TGTGCCAGCAGTCGAGCTAGGAGCTCCTACAATGAGCAGTTCTTC
TRBV7-2	.	once	TRBJ1-1	CASLFNPGEAFF	TGTGCCAGCCTCTTCAACCCGGGTGAAGCTTTCTTT
TRBV6-5	TRBD1	.	TRBJ1-1	CASSYRPDREAFF	TGTGCCAGCAGTTATCGTCCGGACAGGGAAGCTTTCTTT
TRBV18	.	.	TRBJ2-1	CASSPPEGAANEQFF	TGTGCCAGCTCACCACCGGAGGGGGCGGCGAATGAGCAGTTCTTC
TRBV9	.	.	TRBJ1-1	CASSLRMSDTEAFF	TGTGCCAGCAGCCTCAGGATGTCCGACACTGAAGCTTTCTTT
TRBV10-1	.	.	TRBJ1-2	CASSGSPSGGYTF	TGCGCCAGCAGTGGGTCGCCGTCGGGAGGCTACACCTTC
TRBV7-2	TRBD2	.	TRBJ2-3	CASSLVPSSGGRDTQYF	TGTGCCAGCAGCTTAGTCCCCTCTAGCGGGGGTCGGGATACGCAGTATTTT
TRBV3-1/TRBV3-2	.	once	TRBJ1-1	CASSQGAYTEAFF	TGTGCCAGCAGCCAAGGAGCTTACACTGAAGCTTTCTTT
TRBV10-2	TRBD2	.	TRBJ2-3	CASGSGGVDTQYF	TGCGCCAGCGGTAGCGGGGGGGTGGATACGCAGTATTTT
TRBV19	.	.	TRBJ1-2	CASSAPAAWRDYGYTF	TGTGCCAGTAGTGCTCCGGCCGCCTGGCGGGACTATGGCTACACCTTC
TRBV7-7	.	.	TRBJ2-1	CASSIGQGTRNEQFF	TGTGCTAGCAGCATCGGACAGGGGACTAGGAATGAGCAGTTCTTC
TRBV5-1	.	.	TRBJ2-3	CASSRKSTDTQYF	TGCGCCAGCTCTAGAAAATCCACAGATACGCAGTATTTT
TRBV19	TRBD1	.	TRBJ1-2	CASSLRMGQDYGYTF	TGTGCCAGTAGCCTACGAATGGGACAGGATTATGGCTACACCTTC
TRBV28	.	.	TRBJ1-6	CASSLVLVYNSPLHF	TGTGCCAGCAGTTTGGTACTTGTGTATAATTCACCCCTCCACTTT
TRBV21-1	.	.	TRBJ2-2	CASSKGQGPPIKPNTGELFF	TGTGCCAGCAGCAAGGGACAGGGGCCTCCCATAAAACCAAACACCGGGGAGCTGTTTTTT
TRBV7-9	TRBD1	.	TRBJ1-2	CASSMTGNYGYTF	TGTGCCAGCAGCATGACAGGGAACTATGGCTACACCTTC
TRBV19	.	.	TRBJ2-1	CASSITGLMNEQFF	TGTGCCAGTAGTATCACCGGGTTGATGAATGAGCAGTTCTTC
TRBV7-6	TRBD1	once	TRBJ1-2	CASSLNQIQGQGWKYGYTF	TGTGCCAGCAGCTTAAACCAAATCCAGGGACAGGGATGGAAGTATGGCTACACCTTC
TRBV5-1	TRBD1	.	TRBJ1-1	CASSPGQGSPNTEAFF	TGCGCCAGCAGCCCAGGACAGGGTTCCCCGAACACTGAAGCTTTCTTT
TRBV6-5	TRBD1	once	TRBJ2-7	CASGTGAYEQYF	TGTGCCAGCGGGACAGGGGCCTACGAGCAGTACTTC
TRBV25-1	.	once	TRBJ2-1	CASSRSAGHNNEQFF	TGTGCCAGCAGTAGGTCGGCGGGGCATAACAATGAGCAGTTCTTC
TRBV19	.	.	TRBJ2-5	CASTPPRRVRTQYF	TGTGCCAGTACCCCTCCGAGGAGGGTTCGGACCCAGTACTTC
TRBV7-9	.	.	TRBJ1-1	CASSFQGIGTEAFF	TGTGCCAGCAGCTTCCAGGGAATAGGTACTGAAGCTTTCTTT
TRBV9	.	.	TRBJ1-5	CASSVGGDDQPQHF	TGTGCCAGCAGCGTAGGGGGGGACGATCAGCCCCAGCATTTT
TRBV7-9	TRBD1	.	TRBJ1-3	CASRRPGTEYSGNTIYF	TGTGCCAGCAGGCGCCCAGGGACAGAATACTCTGGAAACACCATATATTTT
TRBV12-3/TRBV12-4	.	.	TRBJ1-2	CASSPWPLTF	TGTGCCAGCAGCCCGTGGCCTCTCACCTTC
TRBV12-5	TRBD1	once	TRBJ2-3	CPDRGPDTQYF	TGTCCGGACAGGGGACCAGATACGCAGTATTTT
TRBV7-9	.	.	TRBJ1-2	CASSPGVGNYGYTF	TGTGCCAGCAGCCCAGGGGTAGGGAACTATGGCTACACCTTC
TRBV6-5	.	once	TRBJ1-1	CASSLQPTRLNTEAFF	TGTGCCAGCAGTTTACAGCCAACTAGATTGAACACTGAAGCTTTCTTT
TRBV2	.	.	TRBJ1-1	CASSEATEAFF	TGTGCCAGCTCGGAGGCCACTGAAGCTTTCTTT
TRBV5-1	.	once	TRBJ1-2	CASSFLVNYGYTF	TGCGCCAGCAGCTTTCTCGTTAACTATGGCTACACCTTC
TRBV7-9	TRBD2	.	TRBJ2-5	CASSPPGVSGGETQYF	TGTGCCAGCAGCCCCCCCGGGGTTAGCGGGGGAGAGACCCAGTACTTC
TRBV6-2/TRBV6-3	.	once	TRBJ1-2	CASSPRNLRGYTF	TGTGCCAGCAGTCCCAGGAACCTAAGAGGCTACACCTTC
TRBV3-1/TRBV3-2	TRBD1	.	TRBJ2-7	CASSLQGAGEQYF	TGTGCCAGCAGCTTACAGGGGGCGGGGGAGCAGTACTTC
TRBV6-5	.	.	TRBJ1-1	CASSKTRGNTEAFF	TGTGCCAGCAGTAAAACCAGGGGAAACACTGAAGCTTTCTTT
TRBV19	TRBD1	few	TRBJ1-6	CASRDRGGSPLHF	TGTGCCAGTAGGGACAGGGGAGGATCACCCCTCCACTTT
TRBV10-1	.	.	TRBJ1-1	CASSVNRVNTEAFF	TGCGCCAGCAGTGTGAACAGGGTGAACACTGAAGCTTTCTTT
TRBV9	.	.	TRBJ1-5	CASSDHSGRPQHF	TGTGCCAGCAGCGATCACAGTGGGCGGCCCCAGCATTTT
TRBV30	.	.	TRBJ1-1	CAWSGGGGTEAFF	TGTGCCTGGAGTGGGGGGGGTGGCACTGAAGCTTTCTTT
TRBV6-5	TRBD1	.	TRBJ1-1	CASRRTGPNTEAFF	TGTGCCAGCAGAAGGACAGGCCCCAACACTGAAGCTTTCTTT
TRBV10-3	.	few	TRBJ1-1	CAISESGGTEAFF	TGTGCCATCAGTGAGTCCGGGGGGACTGAAGCTTTCTTT
TRBV4-3	TRBD1	.	TRBJ1-2	CASSARPGQPYGYTF	TGCGCCAGCAGCGCCCGACCGGGACAGCCATATGGCTACACCTTC
TRBV4-3	.	.	TRBJ1-2	CASSQDGGLRDYGYTF	TGCGCCAGCAGCCAAGATGGGGGCCTGCGGGACTATGGCTACACCTTC